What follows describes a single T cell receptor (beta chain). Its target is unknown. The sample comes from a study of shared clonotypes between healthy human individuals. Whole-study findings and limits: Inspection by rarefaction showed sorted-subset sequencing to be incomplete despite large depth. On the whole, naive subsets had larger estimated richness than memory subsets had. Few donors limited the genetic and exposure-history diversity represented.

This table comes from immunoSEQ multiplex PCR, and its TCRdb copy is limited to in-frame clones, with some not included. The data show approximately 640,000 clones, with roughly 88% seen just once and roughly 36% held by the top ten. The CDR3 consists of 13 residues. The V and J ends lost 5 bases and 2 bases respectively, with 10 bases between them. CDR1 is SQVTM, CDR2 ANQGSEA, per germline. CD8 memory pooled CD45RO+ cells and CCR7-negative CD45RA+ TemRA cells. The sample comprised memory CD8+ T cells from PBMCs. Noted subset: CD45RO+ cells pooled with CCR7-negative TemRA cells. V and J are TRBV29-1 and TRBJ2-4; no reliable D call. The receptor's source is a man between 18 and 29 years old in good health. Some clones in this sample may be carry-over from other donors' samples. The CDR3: CSVYLRTKNIQYF. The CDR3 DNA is TGCAGCGTTTATCTAAGGACCAAAAACATTCAGTACTTC. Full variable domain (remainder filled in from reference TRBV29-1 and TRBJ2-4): SAVISQKPSRDICQRGTSLTIQCQVDSQVTMMFWYRQQPGQSLTLIATANQGSEATYESGFVIDKFPISRPNLTFSTLTVSNMSPEDSSIYLCSVYLRTKNIQYFGAGTRLSVL.